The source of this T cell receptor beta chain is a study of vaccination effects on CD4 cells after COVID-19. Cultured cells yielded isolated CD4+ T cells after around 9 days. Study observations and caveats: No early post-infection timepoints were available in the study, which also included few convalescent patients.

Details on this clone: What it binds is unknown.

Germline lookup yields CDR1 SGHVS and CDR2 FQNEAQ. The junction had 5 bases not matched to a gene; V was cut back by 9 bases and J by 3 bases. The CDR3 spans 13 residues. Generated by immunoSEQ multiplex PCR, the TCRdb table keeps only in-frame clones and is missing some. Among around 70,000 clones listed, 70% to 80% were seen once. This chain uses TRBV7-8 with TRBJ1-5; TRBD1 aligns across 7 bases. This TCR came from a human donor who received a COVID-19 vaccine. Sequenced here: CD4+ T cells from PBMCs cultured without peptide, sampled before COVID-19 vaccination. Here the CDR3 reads CASGDRVNQPQHF. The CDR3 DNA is TGTGCCAGTGGCGACAGGGTCAATCAGCCCCAGCATTTT. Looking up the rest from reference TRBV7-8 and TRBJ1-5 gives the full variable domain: GAGVSQSPRYKVAKRGQDVALRCDPISGHVSLFWYQQALGQGPEFLTYFQNEAQLDKSGLPSDRFFAERPEGSVSTLKIQRTQQEDSAVYLCASGDRVNQPQHFGDGTRLSIL.